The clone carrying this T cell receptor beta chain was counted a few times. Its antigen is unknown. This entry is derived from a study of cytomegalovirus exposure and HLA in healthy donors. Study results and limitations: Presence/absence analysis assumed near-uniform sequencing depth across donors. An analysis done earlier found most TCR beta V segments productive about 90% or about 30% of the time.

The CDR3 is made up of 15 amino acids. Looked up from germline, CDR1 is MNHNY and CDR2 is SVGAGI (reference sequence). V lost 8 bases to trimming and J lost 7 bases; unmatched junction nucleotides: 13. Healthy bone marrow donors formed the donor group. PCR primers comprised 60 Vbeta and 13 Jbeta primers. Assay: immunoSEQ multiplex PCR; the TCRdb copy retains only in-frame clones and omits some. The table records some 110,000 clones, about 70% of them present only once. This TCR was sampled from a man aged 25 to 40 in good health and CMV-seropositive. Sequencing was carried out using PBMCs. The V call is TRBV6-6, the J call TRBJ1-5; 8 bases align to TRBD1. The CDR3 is CASGSPDRVEQPQHF. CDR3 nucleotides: TGTGCCAGCGGGTCGCCGGACAGGGTGGAACAGCCCCAGCATTTT.